The TCR beta chain described here comes from a study of blood T cell repertoires in COVID-19. On the study more broadly: Acute and convalescent COVID-19 specimens originated in the United States, Italy and Spain. Nucleic acid was either cDNA or gDNA, and it came from T cells, B-cell-depleted T cells, or PBMCs.

The CDR3 runs to 14 residues. The germline V and J ends were trimmed by 2 bases and 7 bases, with 14 bases remaining between them. Per germline, CDR1 WNHNN and CDR2 SYGVQD (reference sequence). Original processing notes: By means of reference gene primer amplification, nucleated cell counts were estimated. Method: immunoSEQ multiplex PCR; TCRdb's copy keeps in-frame clones and lacks some. D and trimming come from the DNA, and the V and J calls and clone size come from that table. The sample records around 190,000 clones, about 84% being singletons. Sequenced material: peripheral blood. The gene calls are TRBV10-1 and TRBJ1-1, with D possibly TRBD1 on 6 matching bases. The TCR originated in a human donor in a cohort sampled during active COVID-19. CDR3 protein: CASSERGGLDEAFF. The CDR3 DNA reads TGCGCCAGCAGTGAGAGGGGGGGATTGGATGAAGCTTTCTTT.